A selection of T cell receptor beta chains follows, all from one sample in a study of blood T cell repertoires in COVID-19. Data came from immunoSEQ multiplex PCR; TCRdb stores just in-frame clones and leaves some out. The data hold under 130,000 clones, with around 84% observed a single time. Sequenced input: peripheral blood. Source of these receptors: an elderly woman with acute or convalescent COVID-19. CDR3s include the opening cysteine and the closing phenylalanine or tryptophan. The order of the fields is D gene, J gene, clone size, V gene, CDR3 protein, CDR3 DNA. The D gene is left open where the match is weak. Expanded clones are given a class, and other clones once, few, many or no size at all.

>-|TRBJ2-7|-|TRBV3-1/TRBV3-2
CASSPGHSYEQYF
TGTGCCAGCAGCCCGGGACACTCCTACGAGCAGTACTTC
>-|TRBJ2-1|-|TRBV11-2
CASSLGRESTYNEQFF
TGTGCCAGCAGCTTAGGGAGGGAGTCCACCTACAATGAGCAGTTCTTC
>TRBD1|TRBJ2-3|-|TRBV29-1
CSVRRQGTTDTQYF
TGCAGCGTCCGTCGACAGGGGACCACAGATACGCAGTATTTT
>-|TRBJ1-1|once|TRBV29-1
CSVRRGNTEAFF
TGCAGCGTTAGAAGAGGGAACACTGAAGCTTTCTTT
>-|TRBJ1-6|-|TRBV14
CASSQGLQIGPNSPLHF
TGTGCCAGCAGCCAAGGACTACAGATTGGGCCTAATTCACCCCTCCACTTT
>TRBD2|TRBJ2-2|few|TRBV6-4
CASSVLAGEDTGELFF
TGTGCCAGCAGTGTCCTAGCGGGAGAGGACACCGGGGAGCTGTTTTTT
>-|TRBJ2-1|-|TRBV29-1
CSGARSGNEQFF
TGCAGCGGCGCTCGGTCGGGGAATGAGCAGTTCTTC
>TRBD1|TRBJ2-5|-|TRBV7-9
CASSLALGTGQETQYF
TGTGCCAGCAGCTTAGCGCTAGGGACAGGCCAAGAGACCCAGTACTTC
>-|TRBJ1-5|-|TRBV24-1
CATSADRSNQPQHF
TGTGCCACCAGTGCGGACAGAAGCAATCAGCCCCAGCATTTT
>-|TRBJ2-1|-|TRBV4-3
CASSQDSRDTEQFF
TGCGCCAGCAGCCAAGACTCCAGGGATACTGAGCAGTTCTTC
>-|TRBJ2-1|-|TRBV29-1
CSVTSSSYNEQFF
TGCAGCGTTACTTCGAGCTCCTACAATGAGCAGTTCTTC
>-|TRBJ1-4|-|TRBV2
CASRLQVNEKLFF
TGTGCCAGCAGGCTACAGGTTAATGAAAAACTGTTTTTT
>TRBD1|TRBJ1-1|-|TRBV19
CASSLRRDRGNGEAFF
TGTGCCAGTAGTCTTCGCCGGGACAGAGGGAATGGGGAAGCTTTCTTT
>-|TRBJ2-1|few|TRBV7-2
CASSFFHNEQFF
TGTGCCAGCAGCTTCTTCCACAATGAGCAGTTCTTC
>-|TRBJ1-1|-|TRBV7-8
CASSLDEGVRTEAFF
TGTGCCAGCAGCTTAGACGAGGGGGTGCGCACTGAAGCTTTCTTT
>-|TRBJ2-3|-|TRBV7-9
CASSLYGDRDFWDTQYF
TGTGCCAGCAGCTTATATGGAGACAGGGACTTTTGGGATACGCAGTATTTT
>TRBD1|TRBJ2-7|-|TRBV29-1
CSVSQGVYYEQYF
TGCAGCGTTTCACAGGGGGTTTACTACGAGCAGTACTTC
>-|TRBJ2-7|few|TRBV12-5
CASGLVGLEGEQYF
TGTGCTAGTGGTTTGGTTGGGCTGGAGGGCGAGCAGTACTTC
>-|TRBJ1-4|once|TRBV7-9
CASGTRGGGEKLFF
TGTGCCAGCGGAACCCGGGGGGGTGGTGAAAAACTGTTTTTT
>TRBD1|TRBJ1-1|many|TRBV5-4
CASSTGTEYTEAFF
TGTGCCAGCAGTACCGGGACAGAATACACTGAAGCTTTCTTT
>TRBD2|TRBJ2-2|-|TRBV28
CASSFFIYGRAYTGELFF
TGTGCCAGCAGTTTCTTCATTTACGGGAGGGCTTATACCGGGGAGCTGTTTTTT
>TRBD1|TRBJ1-5|-|TRBV28
CASSGTVYSNQPQHF
TGTGCCAGCAGTGGGACAGTTTATAGCAATCAGCCCCAGCATTTT
>-|TRBJ1-5|-|TRBV19
CASSPEGERQPQHF
TGTGCCAGTAGCCCAGAGGGGGAACGGCAGCCCCAGCATTTT
>TRBD1|TRBJ1-2|-|TRBV5-6
CASSLGTGAFDYGYTF
TGTGCCAGCAGCTTGGGGACAGGGGCGTTTGACTATGGCTACACCTTC
>-|TRBJ1-1|-|TRBV19
CASSMIQGNTEAFF
TGTGCCAGTAGTATGATCCAGGGTAACACTGAAGCTTTCTTT
>TRBD1|TRBJ2-2|-|TRBV4-2
CASSQGQGVETGELFF
TGTGCCAGCAGCCAAGGTCAGGGGGTAGAGACCGGGGAGCTGTTTTTT
>-|TRBJ1-1|-|TRBV29-1
CSVVRTLNTEAFF
TGCAGCGTTGTTAGGACACTTAACACTGAAGCTTTCTTT
>-|TRBJ2-5|-|TRBV7-2
CASSFQTGKETQYF
TGTGCCAGCAGCTTCCAGACAGGCAAAGAGACCCAGTACTTC
>-|TRBJ1-6|-|TRBV14
CASSQVGANSPLHF
TGTGCCAGCAGCCAAGTGGGGGCGAATTCACCCCTCCACTTT
>TRBD1|TRBJ2-5|-|TRBV24-1
CATSGTGVGETQYF
TGTGCCACCAGTGGGACAGGCGTCGGAGAGACCCAGTACTTC
>TRBD1|TRBJ1-2|-|TRBV19
CASTTPTGTAHGYTF
TGTGCCAGTACCACTCCGACCGGGACAGCCCATGGCTACACCTTC
>-|TRBJ1-1|-|TRBV6-5
CASCREVGAEAFF
TGTGCCAGCTGCCGAGAGGTAGGGGCTGAAGCTTTCTTT
>TRBD1|TRBJ2-5|-|TRBV24-1
CATSDSRTGRQETQYF
TGTGCCACCAGTGATTCCCGGACAGGGCGCCAAGAGACCCAGTACTTC
>TRBD2|TRBJ2-1|once|TRBV6-5
CASRGTSGNNEQFF
TGTGCCAGCAGGGGGACTAGCGGAAACAATGAGCAGTTCTTC
>TRBD2|TRBJ2-3|-|TRBV29-1
CSVDTTSGTDTQYF
TGCAGCGTTGATACGACTAGCGGCACAGATACGCAGTATTTT
>-|TRBJ2-2|-|TRBV10-3
CAISAPGLSNTGELFF
TGTGCCATCAGTGCGCCGGGACTCTCTAACACCGGGGAGCTGTTTTTT
>-|TRBJ2-7|-|TRBV5-8
CASSLVGPTYEQYF
TGTGCCAGCAGCTTAGTGGGGCCCACCTACGAGCAGTACTTC
>-|TRBJ2-6|-|TRBV10-3
CAISDPGGPGSGANVLTF
TGTGCCATCAGTGACCCAGGTGGTCCGGGGTCTGGGGCCAACGTCCTGACTTTC
>TRBD1|TRBJ2-7|-|TRBV15
CATSRELGTAYEQYF
TGTGCCACCAGCAGAGAGCTCGGGACAGCCTACGAGCAGTACTTC
>-|TRBJ2-3|-|TRBV18
CASSQQAPPSPTDTQYF
TGTGCCAGCTCACAACAGGCGCCCCCATCTCCCACAGATACGCAGTATTTT
>-|TRBJ2-4|-|TRBV2
CASRRNRAGDIQYF
TGTGCCAGCAGGCGGAACAGGGCGGGGGACATTCAGTACTTC
>-|TRBJ1-1|few|TRBV3-1/TRBV3-2
CASSQYLREGAEAFF
TGTGCCAGCAGCCAATATTTAAGGGAAGGGGCTGAAGCTTTCTTT
>-|TRBJ2-7|-|TRBV4-1
CASSQGTGQLNYEQYF
TGCGCCAGCAGCCAAGGCACAGGCCAACTAAACTACGAGCAGTACTTC
>TRBD1|TRBJ2-1|few|TRBV7-2
CASSLGGTGGFGEQFF
TGTGCCAGCAGCTTAGGCGGGACAGGGGGCTTCGGTGAGCAGTTCTTC
>TRBD1|TRBJ2-2|-|TRBV18
CASSPQGTATGELFF
TGTGCCAGCTCACCTCAAGGGACAGCGACCGGGGAGCTGTTTTTT
>-|TRBJ1-2|-|TRBV19
CASSPRQASLPLYGYTF
TGTGCCAGTAGTCCACGACAGGCCTCCTTGCCCCTCTATGGCTACACCTTC
>TRBD1|TRBJ1-2|many|TRBV7-9
CASSLAGGSANYGYTF
TGTGCCAGCAGCTTAGCAGGGGGCAGTGCTAACTATGGCTACACCTTC
>TRBD2|TRBJ2-3|-|TRBV7-9
CASSPRLAGGPRDTQYF
TGTGCCAGCAGTCCACGTCTAGCGGGAGGGCCCCGGGATACGCAGTATTTT
>-|TRBJ2-3|once|TRBV28
CATGQDRYSRQYF
TGTGCCACCGGACAAGACAGGTACTCTAGGCAGTATTTT
>-|TRBJ2-2|-|TRBV15
CATSEELANTGELFF
TGTGCCACCAGCGAGGAGCTAGCGAACACCGGGGAGCTGTTTTTT
>TRBD2|TRBJ2-7|-|TRBV5-1
CASSTGVAGVSEQYF
TGCGCCAGCAGCACCGGGGTAGCGGGAGTTAGCGAGCAGTACTTC
>-|TRBJ2-5|-|TRBV10-3
CAIRPGQQQETQYF
TGTGCCATCAGACCCGGACAGCAACAAGAGACCCAGTACTTC
>-|TRBJ2-7|few|TRBV7-9
CASRPGLAYEQYF
TGTGCCAGCAGACCGGGACTCGCCTACGAGCAGTACTTC